This passage covers 8 T cell receptor beta chains from one sample sequenced in a study of CD8+ T cells in alopecia areata. Treatment in this sample: oral pan-JAK inhibitor, 5-10 mg twice daily. Sequencing relied on a cDNA template that was reverse transcribed from extracted RNA. Measured with immunoSEQ multiplex PCR; TCRdb has only the in-frame clones, and not every one. Of some 200,000 clones detected, roughly 50% appear once; the ten largest clones hold 10% to 15%. Sequences were derived from CD8+ T cells sorted from blood, sampled at week 24, from a patient treated with tofacitinib. Receptor source: a human donor with alopecia areata.

The DNA of the CDR3 is TGTGCCAGCAGTGAGCCCGGGACGACGTACGAGCAGTACTTC. It specifies CASSEPGTTYEQYF. This sequence joins TRBV2 and TRBJ2-7, with D tentatively TRBD1 or TRBD2 (5 bases each). Deletions cut 3 bases from V and 4 bases from J, with 13 bases between. This CDR3 spans 14 amino acids. Germline V gives CDR1 SNHLY, CDR2 FYNNEI.

V and J are TRBV4-1 and TRBJ1-1; D is undetermined. The CDR3 spans 13 residues. From germline, CDR1 is MGHRA and CDR2 YSYEKL. Trimming took off 1 base at V and 6 bases at J, with 9 bases between the two ends. In nucleotides, the CDR3 is TGCGCCAGCAGCCAAGGGGCGGGCTCTGAAGCTTTCTTT. As protein: CASSQGAGSEAFF.

This clone was detected a few times. The chain joins TRBV29-1 to TRBJ2-6, with 7 positions matching TRBD2. The CDR3 extends over 15 amino acids. V lost 5 bases and J lost 0; bases outside the gene matches: 4. CDR1 is SQVTM and CDR2 is ANQGSEA in the germline V gene. The CDR3 bases are TGCAGCGTTCTTGGGGGGGACTCTGGGGCCAACGTCCTGACTTTC. Its translation: CSVLGGDSGANVLTF.

The chain recombines TRBV29-1 with TRBJ2-5; perhaps TRBD1 as D (5 bases). Germline V gene sequence: CDR1 SQVTM, CDR2 ANQGSEA. The CDR3 totals 15 residues. V was cut by 0 bases and J by 2 bases, with 13 bases left in between. The CDR3 DNA is TGCAGCGTTGAAGATCTTGAACAGGCACAAGAGACCCAGTACTTC. Protein sequence: CSVEDLEQAQETQYF.

V is TRBV30 and J is TRBJ1-5; D might be TRBD1 (6 bases). This CDR3 has 13 residues. V shed 1 base and J shed 8 bases, with 12 bases lying between them. The germline CDR1 and CDR2 sequences are GTSNPN and SVGIG (reference sequence). The CDR3 here is CAWSDQGSEPQHF. For the CDR3, the DNA is TGTGCCTGGAGTGACCAGGGGTCGGAGCCCCAGCATTTT.

V gene TRBV29-1 combines with J gene TRBJ2-1, with 7 bases matching TRBD1. With 3 bases clipped from V and 3 bases from J, the junction kept 2 bases outside the gene matches. The CDR3 loop spans 13 amino acids. CDR1 SQVTM and CDR2 ANQGSEA come from the germline V gene. The CDR3 is CSVDGDSYNEQFF. CDR3 in DNA: TGCAGCGTTGATGGGGACAGCTACAATGAGCAGTTCTTC.

This clone was detected only once. The chain has TRBV5-1 and TRBJ1-1; no clear D. Trimming cost V 6 bases and J 1 base, with 10 bases left between them. CDR3 length equals 13 residues. Germline assignment: CDR1 SGHRS and CDR2 YFSETQ. The CDR3 DNA reads as TGCGCCAGCATGCTCCATGGGAACACTGAAGCTTTCTTT. It codes for CASMLHGNTEAFF.

CDR3 sequence (DNA): TGTGCCAGCATAGGTGGGACAGGGGGCGCCGAGCAGTACTTC. It is translated as CASIGGTGGAEQYF. The V and J genes are TRBV2 and TRBJ2-7, with 12 bases matching TRBD1. Germline V gene sequence: CDR1 SNHLY, CDR2 FYNNEI. The CDR3 spans 14 residues. V dropped 7 bases and J dropped 6; count of bases not matched to a gene: 7.